Shown below are 20 T cell receptor beta chains from a single sample sequenced in a study of CXCR3-negative and CXCR3-positive naive CD8 T cells. No antigen is known for these receptors. The authors made the TRB cDNA libraries by 5' RACE using UMI labels. TCRdb re-called the 5' RACE reads; every CDR3 protein appears as one record, without DNA. Its clone listing holds 140,000 to 150,000 distinct CDR3 sequences. Whole-study findings and limits: CXCR3-positive naive cells carried more hydrophobic TRB CDR3s than CXCR3-negative ones.

What was sequenced was naive CXCR3+ CD8+ T cells from blood. Sample subset: CD45RO-CCR7+CD27+CD95- naive CD8+ T cells expressing CXCR3 (TNR3+). Receptors originate from a human donor in good health. Some clones in this sample may be carry-over from other donors' samples.

The gene calls are TRBV12-3 or TRBV12-4 and TRBJ2-3; the D call of TRBD2 rests on TCRdb alone, since no DNA is present to check it. CDR3 length: 16 amino acids. The CDR3 loop is CASSLGTTESTDTQYF.

The chain joins TRBV29-1 to TRBJ1-1; TCRdb gives TRBD1 as the D gene, but with no DNA this cannot be confirmed. Germline-derived CDR1 and CDR2 are SQVTM and ANQGSEA. This CDR3 has 11 amino acids. The CDR3 sequence: CSVHGGPEAFF.

V gene TRBV30 combines with J gene TRBJ2-1. Germline V gene data show CDR1 as GTSNPN and CDR2 as SVGIG (reference sequence). The length of the CDR3 is 15 residues. The chain's CDR3 is CAWSVQSGVDNEQFF.

The chain joins TRBV27 to TRBJ2-1; no DNA is available, so the TRBD2 call from TCRdb remains unchecked. CDR1 is MNHEY, CDR2 SMNVEV, per germline (reference sequence). This CDR3 is 16 amino acids long. This CDR3 reads CASSFGAGVSGNEQFF.

The chain joins TRBV2 to TRBJ2-7; absent DNA, TCRdb's TRBD2 call cannot be checked. CDR1 and CDR2 (germline): SNHLY, FYNNEI. CDR3 length: 13 residues. The CDR3 loop reads CASGGVAYDEQYF.

CDR3 protein: CASSQDTEFSGANVLTF. This rearrangement joins TRBV4-1 to TRBJ2-6. This CDR3 is 17 amino acids long. Germline CDR1 is MGHRA and CDR2 is YSYEKL.

This rearrangement joins TRBV15 to TRBJ2-7; the TRBD1 assignment by TCRdb is unverifiable without DNA. The CDR3 runs 15 residues. Per germline, CDR1 LNHNV and CDR2 YYDKDF (reference sequence). CDR3 region: CATSRSDRGDYEQYF. Together with reference TRBV15 and TRBJ2-7, the CDR3 gives the full variable domain: DAMVIQNPRYQVTQFGKPVTLSCSQTLNHNVMYWYQQKSSQAPKLLFHYYDKDFNNEADTPDNFQSRRPNTSFCFLDIRSPGLGDTAMYLCATSRSDRGDYEQYFGPGTRLTVT.

The V call is TRBV4-1, the J call TRBJ2-2; TCRdb's assignment of TRBD2 cannot be checked, as there is no DNA. This CDR3 is 19 amino acids long. The V gene's germline CDR1 is MGHRA and CDR2 YSYEKL. The CDR3 protein is CASSQVIRTAVSGSWELFF.

The chain links TRBV7-3 to TRBJ2-1; the D call of TRBD1 rests on TCRdb alone, since no DNA is present to check it. CDR3 size: 14 residues. Germline V gene lookup returns CDR1 SGHTA and CDR2 FQGTGA. The CDR3 reads CASSLGGVGNEQFF.

The chain recombines TRBV5-5 with TRBJ2-3. The CDR3 totals 16 residues. From germline, CDR1 is SGHKS and CDR2 YYEKEE (reference sequence). The CDR3 here is CASSSAGRISTDTQYF.

V is TRBV5-1 and J is TRBJ2-7; TCRdb's assignment of TRBD2 cannot be checked, as there is no DNA. The CDR3 contains 15 residues. Germline V lookup: CDR1 SGHRS, CDR2 YFSETQ. CDR3: CASSLEWREDYEQYF.

The genes are TRBV7-6 and TRBJ2-2; absent DNA, TCRdb's TRBD1 call cannot be checked. Per germline, CDR1 SGHVS and CDR2 FNYEAQ. The CDR3 sequence is 19 residues long. The chain's CDR3 is CASSSHPPSGQLNTGELFF.

This chain joins TRBV30 and TRBJ2-7. The CDR3 runs 14 residues. Germline-derived CDR1 and CDR2 are GTSNPN and SVGIG (reference sequence). The CDR3 loop reads CAWSFGPGPYEQYF. Full variable domain (rest looked up from reference TRBV30 and TRBJ2-7): SQTIHQWPATLVQPVGSPLSLECTVEGTSNPNLYWYRQAAGRGLQLLFYSVGIGQISSEVPQNLSASRPQDRQFILSSKKLLLSDSGFYLCAWSFGPGPYEQYFGPGTRLTVT.

V usage is TRBV6-2 or TRBV6-3 and J usage is TRBJ1-1; TCRdb designates TRBD1, a call that cannot be tested without DNA. This CDR3 spans 16 amino acids. CDR1 and CDR2 from the germline V gene are MNHEY and SVGEGT. The CDR3 loop is CASRLDRGRGLTEAFF.

This rearrangement joins TRBV5-1 to TRBJ2-1. Germline V gene lookup returns CDR1 SGHRS and CDR2 YFSETQ. This CDR3 comprises 15 residues. The CDR3 region is CASSLTPSSYNEQFF. Using reference TRBV5-1 and TRBJ2-1 for the parts outside the CDR3, the full variable domain is KAGVTQTPRYLIKTRGQQVTLSCSPISGHRSVSWYQQTPGQGLQFLFEYFSETQRNKGNFPGRFSGRQFSNSRSEMNVSTLELGDSALYLCASSLTPSSYNEQFFGPGTRLTVL.

V usage is TRBV12-3 or TRBV12-4 and J usage is TRBJ2-7; no DNA is available, so the TRBD1 call from TCRdb remains unchecked. The CDR3 has 14 amino acids. CDR3 sequence reads: CASGEGGELSEQYF.

CDR3: CASSQDQYTEAFF. V is TRBV4-1 and J is TRBJ1-1. This CDR3 has 13 residues. Germline values: CDR1 MGHRA, CDR2 YSYEKL.

This chain connects TRBV29-1 to TRBJ2-7. The CDR3 totals 13 residues. Per germline, CDR1 SQVTM and CDR2 ANQGSEA. The CDR3 protein is CSVDEIGSDEQYF.

The gene calls are TRBV9 and TRBJ2-7; no DNA is available, so the TRBD2 call from TCRdb remains unchecked. This CDR3 comprises 14 residues. The germline gives CDR1 SGDLS, CDR2 YYNGEE. CDR3 residues: CASSQTAGTHEQYF.

V usage is TRBV6-2 or TRBV6-3 and J usage is TRBJ2-2; TCRdb names TRBD1, which stays unverified in the absence of DNA. Germline V gene lookup returns CDR1 MNHEY and CDR2 SVGEGT. The CDR3 has 14 amino acids. The CDR3 sequence is CASSNTGVSGKLFF.